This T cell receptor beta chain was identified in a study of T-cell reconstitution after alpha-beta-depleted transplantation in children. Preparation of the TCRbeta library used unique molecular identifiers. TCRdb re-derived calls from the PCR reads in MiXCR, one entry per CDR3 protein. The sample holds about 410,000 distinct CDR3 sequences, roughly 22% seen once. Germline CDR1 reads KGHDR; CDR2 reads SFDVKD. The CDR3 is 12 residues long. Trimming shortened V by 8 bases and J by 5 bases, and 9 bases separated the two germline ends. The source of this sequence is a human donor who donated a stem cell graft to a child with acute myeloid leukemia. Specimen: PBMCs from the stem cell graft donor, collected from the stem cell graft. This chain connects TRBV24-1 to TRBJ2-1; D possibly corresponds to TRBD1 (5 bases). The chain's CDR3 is CATKGLDNEQFF. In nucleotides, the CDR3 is TGTGCCACCAAGGGGCTAGACAATGAGCAGTTCTTC.